This entry is about one T cell receptor (beta chain). The data were produced by immunoSEQ multiplex PCR, yet TCRdb's version contains in-frame clones alone and is incomplete. The table shows approximately 35,000 clones, with about 90% occurring only once. These data originate in a study of T cells in narcolepsy. CDR1 SGHNT and CDR2 YYREEE come from the germline V gene (reference sequence). V was clipped by 5 bases and J by 1 base, with 12 bases between them. This CDR3 has 15 residues. The sequence was collected from a human donor with narcolepsy. V and J are TRBV5-4 and TRBJ2-2; D possibly corresponds to TRBD1 (6 bases). The sample consisted of CD45RA- memory CD4+ T cells from PBMCs. The CDR3 region has the DNA TGTGCCAGCAGTTCGGGACACCTGAACACCGGGGAGCTGTTTTTT. Translating it yields CASSSGHLNTGELFF.